This paragraph covers one T cell receptor (beta chain) sequence. This specimen belongs to a study of human T cells and chemical hapten exposure. The wider study: Patients, mostly women, had alopecia areata, alopecia totalis or alopecia universalis. TCR yields per sample varied, mainly owing to small pooled library volume differences.

Described time point: pre-sensitization, week 0. Treatment noted: therapeutic diphenylcyclopropenone sensitization with weekly scalp DPC. TCRdb analysed the RACE reads with MiXCR anew, one entry per CDR3 protein. The profile covers around 120,000 distinct CDR3 sequences, with roughly 14% appearing a single time and around 2.8% taken by the ten largest. CDR3 length: 16 residues. V lost 0 bases, J lost 0 bases, and 9 bases lay in between. Germline V lookup: CDR1 KGHSH, CDR2 LQKENI. The chain couples TRBV18 to TRBJ2-1, with no clear D. The clonotype originates from a woman between 18 and 29 years old with alopecia areata. Some clones in this sample may be carry-over from other donors' samples. Material: whole blood, obtained in connection with sensitization to the hapten diphenylcyclopropenone (DPC). CDR3 in DNA: TGTGCCAGCTCACCACCGGTTTCAAGCTCCTACAATGAGCAGTTCTTC. This codes for CASSPPVSSSYNEQFF.